A single sample is the source of the 8 T cell receptor beta chains below, sequenced in a study of T cell responses to AZD1222 COVID-19 vaccine. TCRdb keeps only in-frame clones here, not all; method: immunoSEQ multiplex PCR. The sample lists about 37,000 clones, about 88% occurring once. Sequenced material: peripheral blood, taken on day 0 of AZD1222 vaccination. The receptors shown here come from an adult in good health.

This chain joins TRBV4-1 and TRBJ2-3; D is tentatively TRBD1 or TRBD2 (6 bases each). V lost 0 bases and J lost 1, with 8 bases in between. Germline V gives CDR1 MGHRA, CDR2 YSYEKL. The CDR3 is 15 amino acids. CDR3 DNA sequence: TGCGCCAGCAGCCAAGATGGGGGGCGCACAGATACGCAGTATTTT. It translates to CASSQDGGRTDTQYF.

V is TRBV19 and J is TRBJ1-4, with 7 bases that match TRBD1. CDR1 is LNHDA and CDR2 is SQIVND in the germline V gene (reference sequence). V trimming: 10 bases; J trimming: 5 bases; junction bases outside the gene matches: 7. The CDR3 totals 13 residues. The CDR3 nucleotides read TGTGCCACCACCCGGGACAGCAATGAAAAACTGTTTTTT. Amino acid sequence: CATTRDSNEKLFF.

This clone was counted a single time. The J gene is TRBJ2-3, the V gene TRBV6-5; unclear D gene. The CDR3 is 14 residues long. V dropped 7 bases and J dropped 2 bases, with 13 bases sitting between them. From germline, CDR1 is MNHEY and CDR2 SVGAGI. CDR3 DNA sequence: TGTGCCAGCAACCTCCAAGGAGACACAGATACGCAGTATTTT. Protein product: CASNLQGDTDTQYF.

The chain couples TRBV6-5 to TRBJ1-1; D possibly corresponds to TRBD1 (5 bases). The CDR3 contains 16 residues. The V end was cut by 2 bases, the J end by 5 bases, with 18 bases between. Germline loops: CDR1 MNHEY, CDR2 SVGAGI. For the CDR3, the DNA is TGTGCCAGCAGTTACGGGGGGAACAGGTGGGGAACTGAAGCTTTCTTT. Translation gives CASSYGGNRWGTEAFF.

V gene TRBV2 combines with J gene TRBJ2-5; a weak D match, TRBD2 (6 bases). The CDR3 contains 14 residues. V dropped 7 bases and J dropped 5 bases, with 17 bases sitting between them. Per germline, CDR1 SNHLY and CDR2 FYNNEI. The CDR3, as DNA: TGTGCCAGCAAACGGACACTTGGGGGGGAGACCCAGTACTTC. It encodes CASKRTLGGETQYF. The complete variable domain, with remaining parts taken from reference TRBV2 and TRBJ2-5, reads EPEVTQTPSHQVTQMGQEVILRCVPISNHLYFYWYRQILGQKVEFLVSFYNNEISEKSEIFDDQFSVERPDGSNFTLKIRSTKLEDSAMYFCASKRTLGGETQYFGPGTRLLVL.

This clone was observed once. J is TRBJ2-6 and V is TRBV28; 7 nucleotides agree with TRBD1. V lost 3 bases to trimming and J lost 0 bases; unmatched junction nucleotides: 8. CDR1 MDHEN and CDR2 SYDVKM come from the germline V gene. The CDR3 runs 18 residues. The CDR3, as DNA: TGTGCCAGCAGTTTCCCCTCGGGACAGAGCTCTGGGGCCAACGTCCTGACTTTC. This sequence encodes CASSFPSGQSSGANVLTF.

The V call is TRBV19, the J call TRBJ2-7; 7 bases agree with TRBD1. The CDR3 totals 14 residues. CDR1 is LNHDA and CDR2 is SQIVND in the germline V gene (reference sequence). After removal of 1 base from V and 3 bases from J, the junction contained 3 bases not matched to a gene. The CDR3 region has the DNA TGTGCCAGTAGTATAGTAGCAGGGGGCTACGAGCAGTACTTC. This sequence encodes CASSIVAGGYEQYF.

The V and J genes are TRBV15 and TRBJ1-5; perhaps TRBD1 as D (5 bases). The CDR3 consists of 17 residues. V dropped 0 bases and J dropped 4 bases, with 16 bases sitting between them. Germline CDR1 and CDR2: LNHNV and YYDKDF (reference sequence). The CDR3 DNA follows: TGTGCCACCAGCAGAGATCCCCTTGCGGGGACTAATCAGCCCCAGCATTTT. Its protein product is CATSRDPLAGTNQPQHF.